What follows describes a single T cell receptor beta chain. The data belong to a study of CD8 T cells in Susac syndrome. While CD8+ and CD4+ T cells were isolated negatively, TEMRA cells were enriched by FACS. V lost 5 bases, J lost 2 bases, and 7 bases lay in between. The CDR3 contains 11 residues. The germline gives CDR1 SQVTM, CDR2 ANQGSEA. 0.5 to 1 ug RNA was reverse transcribed with random hexamers. TCRdb used MiXCR to reprocess the immunoSEQ multiplex PCR reads, holding one entry per CDR3 protein. The table has 200,000 to 250,000 distinct CDR3 sequences, roughly 96% seen once. This clonotype was obtained from a human donor with multiple sclerosis. The rearrangement links TRBV29-1 to TRBJ2-7; D is unresolved. The sequencing input was CD4+ T cells from PBMCs. As DNA, the CDR3 is TGCAGCGTTTCTTTTACCTACGAGCAGTACTTC. This encodes CSVSFTYEQYF.